A selection of T cell receptor beta chains follows, all from one sample in a study of early T cells in non-severe SARS-CoV-2 infection. TCRdb re-called the 5' RACE reads through MiXCR, storing one row per CDR3 protein. This repertoire shows about 98,000 distinct CDR3 sequences, 9.5% to 12% found once; its top ten account for around 4.7%. The specimen sequenced was whole blood. The receptors derive from an adult who was a healthcare worker with PCR-confirmed SARS-CoV-2 infection or an uninfected control (not recorded which). Each CDR3 is given with its conserved first and last residue. D genes are given only for firm matches. Where a row states a size, it is once, few, many or the class of an expanded clone; other rows omit it.

.,.,TRBV27,TRBJ2-3,CASSYVDTQYF,TGTGCCAGCAGTTATGTAGATACGCAGTATTTT
.,many,TRBV20-1,TRBJ1-2,CSASTNLNYGYTF,TGCAGTGCTAGTACGAACCTTAACTATGGCTACACCTTC
.,few,TRBV7-9,TRBJ2-7,CASSTDRVPYEQYF,TGTGCCAGCAGCACAGACAGAGTCCCCTACGAGCAGTACTTC
TRBD1,few,TRBV7-2,TRBJ1-2,CASSPLGTGDGYTF,TGTGCCAGCAGCCCCCTAGGCACAGGGGATGGCTACACCTTC
TRBD1,.,TRBV18,TRBJ2-7,CASSPPGQYEQYF,TGTGCCAGCTCACCGCCGGGACAGTACGAGCAGTACTTC
TRBD2,.,TRBV7-3,TRBJ2-2,CASSLTPLAGNTGELFF,TGTGCCAGCAGCTTAACTCCACTAGCGGGGAACACCGGGGAGCTGTTTTTT
.,many,TRBV7-6,TRBJ2-7,CASRSTPTDYEQYF,TGTGCCAGCAGATCCACCCCGACAGATTACGAGCAGTACTTC
.,many,TRBV11-2,TRBJ1-2,CASSPSGGAKREYGYTF,TGTGCCAGCAGCCCTAGTGGGGGGGCGAAGCGGGAATATGGCTACACCTTC
.,.,TRBV20-1,TRBJ2-3,CSASYGGSTDTQYF,TGCAGTGCTAGTTATGGGGGTAGCACAGATACGCAGTATTTT
TRBD2,many,TRBV5-4,TRBJ2-2,CASNPHGGSLGELFF,TGTGCCAGCAACCCCCACGGGGGGTCTCTCGGGGAGCTGTTTTTT
.,.,TRBV5-1,TRBJ2-3,CASSLTSARDGTQYF,TGCGCCAGCAGCCTGACCAGCGCTAGAGACGGTACGCAGTATTTT
.,.,TRBV7-6,TRBJ1-1,CASSTEDGRMNTEAFF,TGTGCCAGCAGCACCGAGGACGGACGCATGAACACTGAAGCTTTCTTT
.,.,TRBV4-1,TRBJ1-1,CASSHVGRMNTEAFF,TGCGCCAGCAGCCATGTTGGACGGATGAACACTGAAGCTTTCTTT
.,many,TRBV20-1,TRBJ1-1,CSARRGGSTEAFF,TGCAGTGCTAGAAGGGGGGGGAGTACTGAAGCTTTCTTT
TRBD1,.,TRBV29-1,TRBJ2-2,CSVTTLDRVGTGELFF,TGCAGCGTAACTACCCTAGACAGGGTGGGGACCGGGGAGCTGTTTTTT
TRBD1,many,TRBV5-4,TRBJ2-7,CASRIGQGGYEQYF,TGTGCCAGCAGGATCGGACAGGGAGGTTACGAGCAGTACTTC
.,many,TRBV20-1,TRBJ2-7,CSARPGTVAYEQYF,TGCAGTGCTAGACCTGGGACGGTAGCCTACGAGCAGTACTTC
.,few,TRBV9,TRBJ1-1,CASSVVVNTEAFF,TGTGCCAGCAGCGTAGTGGTGAACACTGAAGCTTTCTTT
TRBD1,.,TRBV20-1,TRBJ1-5,CSASYTGDSNQPQHF,TGCAGTGCTAGTTACACAGGGGATAGCAATCAGCCCCAGCATTTT
.,few,TRBV12-3/TRBV12-4,TRBJ1-2,CASSFRSSNYGYTF,TGTGCCAGCAGTTTTAGAAGTTCTAACTATGGCTACACCTTC
.,many,TRBV3-1,TRBJ2-1,CASSHAHGLGGEQFF,TGTGCCAGCAGCCACGCCCATGGCCTAGGCGGTGAGCAGTTCTTC
.,many,TRBV6-1,TRBJ2-5,CASSEEGRETQYF,TGTGCCAGCAGTGAAGAGGGGAGAGAGACCCAGTACTTC
.,.,TRBV6-2/TRBV6-3,TRBJ1-2,CASSYSNYGYTF,TGTGCCAGCAGTTACTCTAACTATGGCTACACCTTC
TRBD2,few,TRBV5-1,TRBJ2-7,CASSRGTSYEQYF,TGCGCCAGCAGCCGCGGGACTAGCTACGAGCAGTACTTC
.,.,TRBV6-6,TRBJ2-3,CASSYTDSTDTQYF,TGTGCCAGCAGTTACACCGACAGCACAGATACGCAGTATTTT
.,many,TRBV21-1,TRBJ1-5,CASSRQGPPGQPQHF,TGTGCCAGCAGCAGACAGGGGCCGCCTGGTCAGCCCCAGCATTTT
.,.,TRBV20-1,TRBJ1-1,CSALRGQHTEAFF,TGCAGTGCTCTCAGGGGTCAGCACACTGAAGCTTTCTTT
TRBD2,many,TRBV20-1,TRBJ2-7,CSAIGGVTSGSYEQYF,TGCAGTGCTATAGGAGGGGTGACTAGCGGCTCCTACGAGCAGTACTTC
.,many,TRBV18,TRBJ1-3,CASSPPNSAAGNTIYF,TGTGCCAGCTCACCACCAAACTCTGCGGCTGGAAACACCATATATTTT
.,few,TRBV18,TRBJ1-1,CASSPGTGMNTEAFF,TGTGCCAGCTCACCTGGAACAGGCATGAACACTGAAGCTTTCTTT
.,few,TRBV12-3/TRBV12-4,TRBJ2-5,CASSTRRTPQETQYF,TGTGCCAGCAGTACCCGACGGACCCCCCAAGAGACCCAGTACTTC
.,once,TRBV20-1,TRBJ1-4,CSARGVSYEKLFF,TGCAGTGCTAGAGGGGTATCGTATGAAAAACTGTTTTTT
.,.,TRBV3-1,TRBJ1-5,CASSQGHHSNQPQHF,TGTGCCAGCAGCCAAGGGCACCATAGCAATCAGCCCCAGCATTTT
.,few,TRBV21-1,TRBJ2-5,CASSSPGQVQETQYF,TGTGCCAGCAGCTCGCCGGGACAGGTACAAGAGACCCAGTACTTC
TRBD2,.,TRBV7-3,TRBJ2-3,CASSRSGARTDTQYF,TGTGCCAGCAGCCGGAGCGGGGCCCGCACAGATACGCAGTATTTT
TRBD2,many,TRBV11-2,TRBJ2-2,CASSLQRRSSGRGELFF,TGTGCCAGCAGCCTCCAAAGGAGGTCTAGCGGGAGAGGGGAGCTGTTTTTT
TRBD1,.,TRBV5-1,TRBJ2-2,CASSQPGTALPNTGELFF,TGCGCCAGCAGCCAACCAGGGACAGCGCTACCGAACACCGGGGAGCTGTTTTTT
.,.,TRBV11-2,TRBJ1-1,CASSLDRRSEAFF,TGTGCCAGCAGCTTAGATCGGAGGAGTGAAGCTTTCTTT
TRBD1,few,TRBV6-6,TRBJ1-2,CASSYTGQGYYGYTF,TGTGCCAGCAGTTACACAGGACAGGGGTACTATGGCTACACCTTC
.,.,TRBV6-5,TRBJ1-2,CASSYYPPTARSYGYTF,TGTGCCAGCAGTTACTACCCCCCGACCGCCAGGTCATATGGCTACACCTTC
TRBD2,few,TRBV6-5,TRBJ2-1,CASLAGGTHNEQFF,TGTGCCAGCCTAGCGGGAGGCACCCACAATGAGCAGTTCTTC
.,many,TRBV7-2,TRBJ2-7,CASSWRGTASFSGAYEQYF,TGTGCCAGCAGCTGGAGGGGGACAGCTAGTTTTTCCGGGGCATACGAGCAGTACTTC
.,few,TRBV11-2,TRBJ2-5,CASSNRVTYQETQYF,TGTGCCAGCAGCAACCGAGTGACGTACCAAGAGACCCAGTACTTC
.,.,TRBV7-2,TRBJ2-3,CASSFHTDTQYF,TGTGCCAGCAGCTTTCACACAGATACGCAGTATTTT
TRBD2,.,TRBV20-1,TRBJ2-5,CSARYGGEETQYF,TGCAGTGCTAGATACGGGGGGGAAGAGACCCAGTACTTC
.,many,TRBV27,TRBJ2-1,CARYLTGAFKLNEQFF,TGTGCCCGCTACCTCACCGGGGCCTTCAAGCTCAATGAGCAGTTCTTC
TRBD1,few,TRBV30,TRBJ1-6,CAWSGVQGNSPLHF,TGTGCCTGGAGTGGGGTACAGGGGAATTCACCCCTCCACTTT
TRBD1,few,TRBV7-9,TRBJ2-7,CASTQTGVAYEQYF,TGTGCCAGCACCCAAACAGGGGTGGCCTACGAGCAGTACTTC
.,once,TRBV20-1,TRBJ1-2,CSARDLYGEGYGYTF,TGCAGTGCTAGAGATTTATATGGGGAAGGCTATGGCTACACCTTC
.,many,TRBV6-5,TRBJ2-3,CARGGRTDTQYF,TGTGCCCGCGGTGGGAGGACAGATACGCAGTATTTT
.,few,TRBV29-1,TRBJ2-3,CSVEGRSTDTQYF,TGCAGCGTTGAGGGGCGGTCCACAGATACGCAGTATTTT
.,.,TRBV27,TRBJ2-1,CASQGPAYNEQFF,TGTGCCAGCCAGGGTCCTGCCTACAATGAGCAGTTCTTC
.,once,TRBV28,TRBJ1-5,CASSSTRGSNQPQHF,TGTGCCAGCAGCAGTACAAGGGGAAGCAATCAGCCCCAGCATTTT
.,many,TRBV18,TRBJ1-1,CASSAAAENTEAFF,TGTGCCAGCTCTGCAGCCGCGGAGAACACTGAAGCTTTCTTT
.,few,TRBV12-3/TRBV12-4,TRBJ2-2,CASSFGRVTGELFF,TGTGCCAGCAGTTTCGGGCGGGTCACCGGGGAGCTGTTTTTT
.,few,TRBV7-9,TRBJ1-2,CASTPRGAYGYTF,TGTGCCAGCACCCCCCGGGGGGCTTATGGCTACACCTTC
.,.,TRBV4-1,TRBJ2-2,CASSQPQGNTGELFF,TGCGCCAGCAGCCAACCTCAGGGAAACACCGGGGAGCTGTTTTTT
TRBD1,.,TRBV20-1,TRBJ2-1,CSARDITGGLNEQFF,TGCAGTGCTAGAGATATAACAGGGGGTTTGAATGAGCAGTTCTTC
TRBD1,many,TRBV3-1,TRBJ1-2,CASSHFDRGGYTF,TGTGCCAGCAGCCACTTCGACAGGGGAGGCTACACCTTC
.,many,TRBV10-3,TRBJ2-5,CAISESAGSTQYF,TGTGCCATCAGTGAGTCGGCGGGCTCGACCCAGTACTTC